Sequencing of this T cell receptor beta chain was carried out in a study of T cell responses to AZD1222 COVID-19 vaccine. CDR1 MNHEY and CDR2 SMNVEV come from the germline V gene (reference sequence). V lost 5 bases and J lost 1; bases outside the gene matches: 2. CDR3 length: 14 amino acids. Sequencing used immunoSEQ multiplex PCR; TCRdb keeps in-frame clones, though not all of them. The data hold around 150,000 clones, with roughly 92% observed a single time. The clonotype originates from an adult in good health. The sample consisted of peripheral blood, taken on day 0 of AZD1222 vaccination. The chain links TRBV27 to TRBJ2-1, with TRBD1 matching over 7 bases. The CDR3 spells CASSPDRSYNEQFF. As DNA, the CDR3 is TGTGCCAGCAGTCCGGACAGGTCCTACAATGAGCAGTTCTTC.